The source of this T cell receptor beta chain is a study of regulatory T cells in long-lasting Graves disease. Time point defined: persistent/refractory GD, antithyroid drugs over 5 years with positive TRAb. From PBMCs, RNA was extracted and then used to make the TCR library. Trimming cost V 6 bases and J 8 bases; bases outside gene matches: 9. This CDR3 comprises 14 residues. Germline lookup yields CDR1 SEHNR and CDR2 FQNEAQ (reference sequence). Through Arm-PCR of CDR3 regions and iRepertoire HTBI primers, TCR beta libraries were built. TCRdb fed the multiplex PCR reads into MiXCR, producing one record per CDR3 protein. The sample gives about 300,000 distinct CDR3 sequences, 20% to 25% of which show up once; around three fifths is in the top ten.

The chain joins TRBV7-9 to TRBJ1-1; the match to TRBD1 covers 10 bases. The sample consisted of peripheral blood mononuclear cells (PBMCs), taken when the disease was refractory, from a patient treated with antithyroid drugs. The receptor comes from a female donor with Graves disease. Here the CDR3 reads CASRAGTGALEAFF. The CDR3 DNA reads as TGTGCCAGCAGAGCCGGGACAGGGGCGTTAGAAGCTTTCTTT.